The 12 T cell receptor beta chains below come from one sample, sequenced in a study of identical twins. TCRdb re-called the 5' RACE reads through MiXCR, storing one row per CDR3 protein. The table lists 690,000 or so distinct CDR3 sequences, more than 6.5% of them singletons. Another study also made use of these data, one on yellow fever vaccine responses in identical twins.

The specimen sequenced was PBMCs. These receptors were taken from a woman under 30 in good health.

The gene calls are TRBV20-1 and TRBJ2-1, with unresolved D. Germline V CDR1 and CDR2: DFQATT, SNEGSKA (reference sequence). V shed 0 bases and J shed 5 bases, with 17 bases lying between them. The CDR3 consists of 16 residues. CDR3 loop: CSARDLRQAAHNEQFF. The DNA for the CDR3 is TGCAGTGCTAGAGATCTCAGGCAAGCAGCCCACAATGAGCAGTTCTTC.

The chain couples TRBV10-2 to TRBJ2-5, with D unclear. Between the trimmed V and J ends, which lost 7 bases and 4 bases, there was a span of 22 bases. The CDR3 has 16 residues. Germline values: CDR1 WSHSY, CDR2 SAAADI. DNA for the CDR3: TGCGCCAGCAACACCGGACCGAATCCCCGAATAGAGACCCAGTACTTC. Its translation: CASNTGPNPRIETQYF.

This clonotype was picked up many times. The CDR3 sequence is CASSTGGSTGELFF. CDR3 DNA sequence: TGTGCCAGCAGCACAGGGGGGTCAACCGGGGAGCTGTTTTTT. The chain links TRBV7-3 to TRBJ2-2; 8 positions agree with TRBD1. This CDR3 contains 14 residues. With V trimmed by 5 bases and J by 5 bases, 4 bases remained unmatched. Germline V gene data show CDR1 as SGHTA and CDR2 as FQGTGA.

The rearrangement joins TRBV12-3 or TRBV12-4 to TRBJ2-7; TRBD2 agrees at 10 bases. The V and J ends lost 4 bases and 0 bases, in that order; junction bases with no gene match: 6. There are 16 residues in the CDR3. The CDR3, as DNA: TGTGCCAGCAGTTCCCAAGCGGGGGGGCTCTCCTACGAGCAGTACTTC. It codes for CASSSQAGGLSYEQYF.

This clonotype was seen more than once but under ten times. The chain combines TRBV7-3 with TRBJ2-7; 10 bases line up with TRBD1. The trim removed 4 bases at V and 6 bases at J, leaving 3 bases unmatched. Germline CDR1 and CDR2: SGHTA and FQGTGA. The CDR3 contains 13 residues. CDR3 loop: CASSSGQGGEQYF. The CDR3 nucleotides read TGTGCCAGCAGCTCCGGACAGGGGGGCGAGCAGTACTTC.

This clonotype was seen more than once but under ten times. The chain joins TRBV6-1 to TRBJ2-7; TRBD1 matches at 10 bases. The CDR3 spans 15 residues. After removal of 6 bases from V and 4 bases from J, the junction contained 9 bases not matched to a gene. The germline V gene has CDR1 MNHNS and CDR2 SASEGT. CDR3 nucleotide sequence: TGTGCCAGCAGCCTTTCGACAGGGGGCGGGTACGAGCAGTACTTC. Protein sequence: CASSLSTGGGYEQYF.

This clonotype was counted many times. The chain has TRBV7-9 and TRBJ2-5; possibly TRBD1 for D (6 bases). Germline CDR1 SEHNR, CDR2 FQNEAQ (reference sequence). The CDR3 covers 15 residues. Trimming left V 2 bases short and J 4 bases short, with 14 bases between. CDR3 residues: CASSLQGRLRETQYF. The DNA of the CDR3 is TGTGCCAGCAGCTTACAGGGGCGTCTTCGAGAGACCCAGTACTTC. Looking up the rest from reference TRBV7-9 and TRBJ2-5 gives the full variable domain: DTGVSQNPRHKITKRGQNVTFRCDPISEHNRLYWYRQTLGQGPEFLTYFQNEAQLEKSRLLSDRFSAERPKGSFSTLEIQRTEQGDSAMYLCASSLQGRLRETQYFGPGTRLLVL.

This clonotype showed up just a few times. The CDR3 sequence is CATSDSTEAFF. The DNA for the CDR3 is TGTGCCACCAGCGACAGTACTGAAGCTTTCTTT. The rearrangement links TRBV24-1 to TRBJ1-1; perhaps TRBD1 as D (5 bases). Germline V gene lookup returns CDR1 KGHDR and CDR2 SFDVKD. This CDR3 comprises 11 residues. V gave up 7 bases and J gave up 5 bases, with 7 bases separating them.

In its sample, this clonotype was seen many times. This chain joins TRBV15 and TRBJ2-1; TRBD2 might be the D (7 bases). CDR3 length equals 16 residues. V was clipped by 0 bases and J by 0 bases, with 9 bases between them. Germline loops: CDR1 LNHNV, CDR2 YYDKDF (reference sequence). The CDR3: CATSRERGGSYNEQFF. CDR3 DNA: TGTGCCACCAGCAGAGAGAGGGGGGGCTCCTACAATGAGCAGTTCTTC.

About this clonotype: The junction differs from germline at one of its ends, possibly a read error. V gene TRBV19 combines with J gene TRBJ2-5; no definite D call. The CDR3 runs to 16 residues. Per the germline V gene, CDR1 is LNHDA and CDR2 is SQIVND (reference sequence). The CDR3 DNA reads TGTGCCAGTAGTATCCCGTCGGGCAGGACCCAAGCGACCCAGTACTTC. Protein sequence: CASSIPSGRTQATQYF.

The genes are TRBV20-1 and TRBJ2-3; D may correspond to TRBD1 or TRBD2 (5 bases each). The V gene lost 5 bases and the J gene lost 7 bases, with 16 bases spanning the gap. Germline values: CDR1 DFQATT, CDR2 SNEGSKA (reference sequence). The CDR3 runs 13 residues. The chain's CDR3 is CSAFRDQENTQYF. Written as DNA, the CDR3 is TGCAGTGCTTTCCGGGACCAGGAAAATACGCAGTATTTT.

J is TRBJ1-1 and V is TRBV5-1; no reliable D call. Trimming cost V 0 bases and J 0 bases, with 12 bases left between them. The CDR3 contains 16 residues. The V gene's germline CDR1 is SGHRS and CDR2 YFSETQ. CDR3 region: CASSLGGTSMNTEAFF. CDR3 nucleotides: TGCGCCAGCAGCTTGGGTGGCACGAGCATGAACACTGAAGCTTTCTTT.